This T cell receptor (beta chain) was sequenced during a study of beta chain features in type 1 diabetes. Overall study: Cell yields, age and gender were similar between patients and healthy donors.

General study points: The study left unresolved whether HLA type influences TCRB rearrangement. When Type 1 diabetes patients were examined, their TCRB CDR3s proved moderately but significantly shorter in all four CD4+ subsets.

About this clone itself: Its specificity is unknown.

The CDR3 sequence is 15 residues long. CDR1 and CDR2 from the germline V gene are MNHEY and SVGAGI. Trimming took 6 bases from V and 1 from J, leaving 14 bases between them. The isolated RNA, all of it, was reverse transcribed, so expressed TCRB transcripts were what got sequenced. Naive, central memory and regulatory T cell samples came to a mean of around 3.5 million reads. TCRdb's table, derived via immunoSEQ multiplex PCR, lists solely in-frame clones and lacks some. The data show 640,000 or so clones, roughly 13% seen once. Sequenced: naive CD4+ T cells from blood. The genes are TRBV6-5 and TRBJ2-3; tentative D call: TRBD2 (5 bases). This clonotype was obtained from a man aged 18 to 30 with type 1 diabetes. The CDR3 DNA sequence: TGTGCCAGCAGCTTTAGCGTGCGGGGCACAGATACGCAGTATTTT. Amino acid sequence: CASSFSVRGTDTQYF.